At least ten counts were recorded for the clone carrying this TCR beta chain. Noted time point: persistent/refractory GD, antithyroid drugs over 5 years with positive TRAb. PBMC RNA served as the TCR library source. Investigators prepared the TCR beta libraries by applying iRepertoire HTBI primers and Arm-PCR of CDR3 regions. TCRdb re-derived calls from the multiplex PCR reads in MiXCR, one entry per CDR3 protein. The profile shows approximately 400,000 distinct CDR3 sequences, 20% to 25% of them singletons. This entry comes from a study of regulatory T cells in long-lasting Graves disease. On the study more broadly: Over 5 years on antithyroid drugs plus positive TSH receptor antibodies marked Graves' disease as persistent.

Germline V gene lookup returns CDR1 MNHEY and CDR2 SMNVEV (reference sequence). The germline V and J ends were trimmed by 5 bases and 1 base, with 17 bases remaining between them. This CDR3 has 16 residues. This TCR came from a middle-aged woman with Graves disease. The starting material was peripheral blood mononuclear cells (PBMCs), obtained when the disease was refractory, from a patient treated with antithyroid drugs. The chain couples TRBV27 to TRBJ2-5, with a weak D call TRBD1 (6 bases). The CDR3 DNA sequence: TGTGCCAGCAGTAGTCGTGGCAGGGGCTTCCAAGAGACCCAGTACTTC. Its translation is CASSSRGRGFQETQYF.